The next 3 T cell receptor beta chains were all read from a single sample in a study of T cell responses to AZD1222 COVID-19 vaccine. The protocol was immunoSEQ multiplex PCR, while the TCRdb copy is restricted to in-frame clones and leaves out a portion. The sample consists of more than 85,000 clones, 80% to 90% of them appearing once. The source was peripheral blood, collected 28 days after the second AZD1222 dose. The receptors stem from an adult who received the AZD1222 COVID-19 vaccine.

This clone was seen a handful of times. The chain employs TRBV7-7 and TRBJ1-5; 8 nucleotides line up with TRBD1. CDR1 and CDR2 from the germline V gene are SSHAT and FNYEAQ (reference sequence). This CDR3 has 16 amino acids. V dropped 4 bases and J dropped 4; count of bases not matched to a gene: 9. The CDR3, as DNA: TGTGCCAGCAGCTCCCGGACAGGGTACCATAATCAGCCCCAGCATTTT. It encodes CASSSRTGYHNQPQHF.

The chain links TRBV5-6 to TRBJ2-7, with D possibly TRBD1 on 6 matching bases. Germline CDR1 is SGHDT and CDR2 is YYEEEE. The CDR3 extends over 14 amino acids. With 5 bases removed from V and 0 bases from J, the gap between germline ends came to 12 bases. The CDR3 region is CASRVQGNSYEQYF. The CDR3 DNA sequence: TGTGCCAGCAGGGTACAGGGAAACTCCTACGAGCAGTACTTC.

The chain recombines TRBV27 with TRBJ2-1, with 11 positions matching TRBD2. J gave up 9 bases and V 8 bases, and 9 bases lay outside the gene matches. The CDR3 runs to 14 residues. The germline V gene has CDR1 MNHEY and CDR2 SMNVEV (reference sequence). Here the CDR3 reads CASGTSGSFSEQFF. In DNA form, the CDR3 reads TGTGCCAGCGGAACTAGCGGGAGTTTCAGTGAGCAGTTCTTC.